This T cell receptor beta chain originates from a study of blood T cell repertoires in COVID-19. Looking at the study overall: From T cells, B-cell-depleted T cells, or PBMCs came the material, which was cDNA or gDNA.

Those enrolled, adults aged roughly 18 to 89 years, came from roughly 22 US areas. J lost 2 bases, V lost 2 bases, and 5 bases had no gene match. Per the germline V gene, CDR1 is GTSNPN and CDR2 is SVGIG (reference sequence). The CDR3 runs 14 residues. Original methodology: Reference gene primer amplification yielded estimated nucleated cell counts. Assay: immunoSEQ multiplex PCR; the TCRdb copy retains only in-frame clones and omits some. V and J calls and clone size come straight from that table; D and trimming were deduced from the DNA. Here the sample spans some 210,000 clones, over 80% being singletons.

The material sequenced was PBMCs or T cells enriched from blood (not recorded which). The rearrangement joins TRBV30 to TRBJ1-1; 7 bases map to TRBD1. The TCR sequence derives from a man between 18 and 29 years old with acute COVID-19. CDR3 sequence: CAWSLQGLNTEAFF. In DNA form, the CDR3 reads TGTGCCTGGAGTCTACAGGGGTTAAACACTGAAGCTTTCTTT.